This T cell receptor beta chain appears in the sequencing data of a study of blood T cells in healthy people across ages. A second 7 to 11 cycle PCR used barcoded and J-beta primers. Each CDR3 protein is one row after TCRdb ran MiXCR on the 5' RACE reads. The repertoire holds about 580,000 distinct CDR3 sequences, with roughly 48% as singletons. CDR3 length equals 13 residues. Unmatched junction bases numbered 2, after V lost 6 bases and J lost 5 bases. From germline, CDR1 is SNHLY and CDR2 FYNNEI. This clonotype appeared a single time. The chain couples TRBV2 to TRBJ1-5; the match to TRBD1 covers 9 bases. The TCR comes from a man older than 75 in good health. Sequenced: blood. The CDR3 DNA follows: TGTGCCAGCAGCGGGACAGGGTATCAGCCCCAGCATTTT. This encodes CASSGTGYQPQHF.